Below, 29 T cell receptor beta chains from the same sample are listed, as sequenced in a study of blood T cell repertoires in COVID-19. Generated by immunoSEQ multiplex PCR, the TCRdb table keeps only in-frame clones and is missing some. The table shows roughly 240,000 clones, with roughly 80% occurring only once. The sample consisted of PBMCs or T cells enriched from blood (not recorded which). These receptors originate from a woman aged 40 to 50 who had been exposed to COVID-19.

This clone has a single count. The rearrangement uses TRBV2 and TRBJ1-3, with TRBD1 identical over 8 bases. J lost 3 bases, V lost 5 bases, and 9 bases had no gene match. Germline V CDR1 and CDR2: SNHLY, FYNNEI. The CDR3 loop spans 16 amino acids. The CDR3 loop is CASSTDRASLGNTIYF. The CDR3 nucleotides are TGTGCCAGCAGTACGGACAGGGCGTCCCTTGGAAACACCATATATTTT. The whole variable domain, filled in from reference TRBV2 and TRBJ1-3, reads EPEVTQTPSHQVTQMGQEVILRCVPISNHLYFYWYRQILGQKVEFLVSFYNNEISEKSEIFDDQFSVERPDGSNFTLKIRSTKLEDSAMYFCASSTDRASLGNTIYFGEGSWLTVV.

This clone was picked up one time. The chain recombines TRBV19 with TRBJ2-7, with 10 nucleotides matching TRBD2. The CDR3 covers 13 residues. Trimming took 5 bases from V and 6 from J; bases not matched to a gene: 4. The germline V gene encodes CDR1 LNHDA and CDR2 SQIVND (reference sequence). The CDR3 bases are TGTGCCAGTAGTCTTCTAGCGGGGGCCGAGCAGTACTTC. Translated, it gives CASSLLAGAEQYF. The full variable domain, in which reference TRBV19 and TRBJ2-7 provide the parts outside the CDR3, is DGGITQSPKYLFRKEGQNVTLSCEQNLNHDAMYWYRQDPGQGLRLIYYSQIVNDFQKGDIAEGYSVSREKKESFPLTVTSAQKNPTAFYLCASSLLAGAEQYFGPGTRLTVT.

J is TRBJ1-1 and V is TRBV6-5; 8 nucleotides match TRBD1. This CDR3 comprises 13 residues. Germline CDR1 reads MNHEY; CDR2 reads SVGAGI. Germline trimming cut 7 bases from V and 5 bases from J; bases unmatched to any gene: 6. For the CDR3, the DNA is TGTGCCAGCAATATACAGGGGGGGACTGAAGCTTTCTTT. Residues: CASNIQGGTEAFF.

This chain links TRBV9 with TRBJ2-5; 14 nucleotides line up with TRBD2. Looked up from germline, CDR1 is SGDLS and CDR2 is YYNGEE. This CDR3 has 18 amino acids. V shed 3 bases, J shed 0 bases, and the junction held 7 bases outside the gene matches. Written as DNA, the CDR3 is TGTGCCAGCAGCGCGGGACTAGCGGGGGATGAGTACCAAGAGACCCAGTACTTC. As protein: CASSAGLAGDEYQETQYF.

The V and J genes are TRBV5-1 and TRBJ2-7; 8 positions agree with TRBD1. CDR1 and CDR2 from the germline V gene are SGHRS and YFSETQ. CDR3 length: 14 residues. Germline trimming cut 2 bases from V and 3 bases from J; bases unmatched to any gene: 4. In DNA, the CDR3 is TGCGCCAGCAGCTTCGGACAGGGTTACTACGAGCAGTACTTC. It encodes CASSFGQGYYEQYF. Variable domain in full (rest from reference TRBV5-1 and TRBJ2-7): KAGVTQTPRYLIKTRGQQVTLSCSPISGHRSVSWYQQTPGQGLQFLFEYFSETQRNKGNFPGRFSGRQFSNSRSEMNVSTLELGDSALYLCASSFGQGYYEQYFGPGTRLTVT.

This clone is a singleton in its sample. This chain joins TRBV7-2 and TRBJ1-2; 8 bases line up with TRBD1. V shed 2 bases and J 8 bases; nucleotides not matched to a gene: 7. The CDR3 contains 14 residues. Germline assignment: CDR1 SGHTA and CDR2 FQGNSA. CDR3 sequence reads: CASSLSTGVLGYTF. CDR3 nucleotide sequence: TGTGCCAGCAGCTTATCGACAGGGGTGCTGGGCTACACCTTC.

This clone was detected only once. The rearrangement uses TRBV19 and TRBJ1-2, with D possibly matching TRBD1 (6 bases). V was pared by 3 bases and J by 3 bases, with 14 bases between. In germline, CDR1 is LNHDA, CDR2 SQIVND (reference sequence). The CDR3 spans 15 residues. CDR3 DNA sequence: TGTGCCAGTAGTATTAGTTGGCAGGGGTACTATGGCTACACCTTC. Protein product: CASSISWQGYYGYTF.

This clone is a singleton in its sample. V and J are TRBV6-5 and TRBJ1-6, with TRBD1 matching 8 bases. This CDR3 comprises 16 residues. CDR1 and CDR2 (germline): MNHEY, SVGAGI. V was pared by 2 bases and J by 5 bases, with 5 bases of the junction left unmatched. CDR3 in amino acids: CASSYMAGGNNSPLHF. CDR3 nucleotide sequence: TGTGCCAGCAGTTACATGGCAGGGGGCAATAATTCACCCCTCCACTTT.

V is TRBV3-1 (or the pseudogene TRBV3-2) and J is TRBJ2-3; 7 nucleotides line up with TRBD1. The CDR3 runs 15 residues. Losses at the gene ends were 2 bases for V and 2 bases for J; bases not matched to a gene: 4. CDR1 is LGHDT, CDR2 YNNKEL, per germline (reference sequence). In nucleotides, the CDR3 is TGTGCCAGCAGCCAAACAACAGGGGCCACAGATACGCAGTATTTT. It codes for CASSQTTGATDTQYF.

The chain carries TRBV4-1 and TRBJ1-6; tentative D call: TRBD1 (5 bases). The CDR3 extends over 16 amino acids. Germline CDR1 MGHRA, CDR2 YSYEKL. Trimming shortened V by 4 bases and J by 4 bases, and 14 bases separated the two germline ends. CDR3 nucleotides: TGCGCCAGCAGCCGCTCATTAGGGGATTATAATTCACCCCTCCACTTT. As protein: CASSRSLGDYNSPLHF.

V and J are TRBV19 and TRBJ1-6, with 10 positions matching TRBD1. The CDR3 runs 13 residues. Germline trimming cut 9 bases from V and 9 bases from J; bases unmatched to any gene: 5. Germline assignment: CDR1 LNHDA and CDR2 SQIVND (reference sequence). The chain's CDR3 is CASAGQGFSPLHF. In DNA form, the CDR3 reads TGTGCCAGCGCGGGACAGGGGTTTTCACCCCTCCACTTT.

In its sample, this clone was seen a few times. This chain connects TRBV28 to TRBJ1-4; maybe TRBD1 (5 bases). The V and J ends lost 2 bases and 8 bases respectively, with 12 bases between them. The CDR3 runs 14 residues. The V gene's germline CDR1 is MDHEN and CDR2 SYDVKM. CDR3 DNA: TGTGCCAGCAGTTTACAGGGAGGTGGAGAAAAACTGTTTTTT. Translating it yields CASSLQGGGEKLFF.

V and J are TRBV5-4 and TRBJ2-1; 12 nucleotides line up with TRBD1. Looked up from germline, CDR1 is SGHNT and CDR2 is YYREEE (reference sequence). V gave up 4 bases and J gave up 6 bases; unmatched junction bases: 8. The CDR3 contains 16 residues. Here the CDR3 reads CASSPWGTGGLNEQFF. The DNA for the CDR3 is TGTGCCAGCAGCCCCTGGGGGACAGGGGGCCTCAATGAGCAGTTCTTC.

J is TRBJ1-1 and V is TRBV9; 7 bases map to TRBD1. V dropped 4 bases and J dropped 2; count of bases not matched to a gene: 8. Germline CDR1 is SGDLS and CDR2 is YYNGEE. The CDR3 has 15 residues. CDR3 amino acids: CASSKTGTANTEAFF. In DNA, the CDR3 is TGTGCCAGCAGCAAAACCGGGACAGCAAACACTGAAGCTTTCTTT.

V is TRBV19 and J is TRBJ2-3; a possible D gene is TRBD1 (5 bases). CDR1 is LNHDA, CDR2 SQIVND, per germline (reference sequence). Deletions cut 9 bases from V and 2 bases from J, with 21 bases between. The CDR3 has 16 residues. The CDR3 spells CASTKTVEPPTDTQYF. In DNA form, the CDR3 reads TGTGCCAGCACGAAGACAGTCGAGCCTCCCACAGATACGCAGTATTTT.

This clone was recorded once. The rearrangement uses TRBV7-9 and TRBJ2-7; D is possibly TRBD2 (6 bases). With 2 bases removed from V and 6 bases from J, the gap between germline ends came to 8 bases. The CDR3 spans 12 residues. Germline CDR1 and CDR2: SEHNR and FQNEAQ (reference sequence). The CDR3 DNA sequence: TGTGCCAGCAGCTTACCGCGGGGCGAGCAGTACTTC. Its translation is CASSLPRGEQYF.

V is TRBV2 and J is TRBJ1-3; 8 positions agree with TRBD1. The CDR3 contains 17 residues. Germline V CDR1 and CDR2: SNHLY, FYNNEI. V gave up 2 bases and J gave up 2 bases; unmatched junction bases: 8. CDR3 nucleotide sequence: TGTGCCAGCAGTGAAAAGGGGCAGGGGGCTACTGGAAACACCATATATTTT. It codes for CASSEKGQGATGNTIYF.

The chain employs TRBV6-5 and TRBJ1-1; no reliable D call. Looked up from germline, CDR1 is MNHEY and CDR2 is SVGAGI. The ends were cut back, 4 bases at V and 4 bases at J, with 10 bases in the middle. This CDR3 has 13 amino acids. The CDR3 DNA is TGTGCCAGCAGTTTATTGCGAGGCACTGAAGCTTTCTTT. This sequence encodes CASSLLRGTEAFF.

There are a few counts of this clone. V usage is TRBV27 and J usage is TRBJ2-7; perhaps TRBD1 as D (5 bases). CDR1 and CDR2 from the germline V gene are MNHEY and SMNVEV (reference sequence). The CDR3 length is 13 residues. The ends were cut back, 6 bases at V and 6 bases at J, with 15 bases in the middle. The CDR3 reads CASRDTAIAEQYF. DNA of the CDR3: TGTGCCAGCAGGGACACAGCGATCGCCGAGCAGTACTTC.

CDR3 in amino acids: CASSLNRGSGNEQFF. CDR3 sequence (DNA): TGCGCCAGCAGCCTTAACAGGGGATCGGGCAATGAGCAGTTCTTC. The V call is TRBV4-3, the J call TRBJ2-1; 7 bases are shared with TRBD1. In germline, CDR1 is LGHNA, CDR2 YSLEER. Trimming at V came to 4 bases and at J to 6 bases, leaving 9 bases not matched to a gene. The CDR3 has 15 residues.

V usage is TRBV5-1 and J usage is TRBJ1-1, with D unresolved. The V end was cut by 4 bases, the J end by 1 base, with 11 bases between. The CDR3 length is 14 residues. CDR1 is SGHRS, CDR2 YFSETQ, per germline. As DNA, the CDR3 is TGCGCCAGCAGCCCCGGCGGGAGGAACACTGAAGCTTTCTTT. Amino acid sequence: CASSPGGRNTEAFF.

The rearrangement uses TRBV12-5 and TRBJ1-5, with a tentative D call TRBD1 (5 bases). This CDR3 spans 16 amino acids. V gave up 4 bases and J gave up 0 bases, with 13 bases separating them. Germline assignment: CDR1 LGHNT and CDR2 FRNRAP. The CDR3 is CASGSLPDSSNQPQHF. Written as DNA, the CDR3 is TGTGCTAGTGGTTCCCTCCCAGACAGTAGCAATCAGCCCCAGCATTTT.

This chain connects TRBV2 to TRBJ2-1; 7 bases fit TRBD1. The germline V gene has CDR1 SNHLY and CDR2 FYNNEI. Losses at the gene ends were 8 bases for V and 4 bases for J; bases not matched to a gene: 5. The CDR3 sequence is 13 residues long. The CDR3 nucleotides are TGTGCCAGCGAGGACAGGCAGTACAATGAGCAGTTCTTC. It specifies CASEDRQYNEQFF.

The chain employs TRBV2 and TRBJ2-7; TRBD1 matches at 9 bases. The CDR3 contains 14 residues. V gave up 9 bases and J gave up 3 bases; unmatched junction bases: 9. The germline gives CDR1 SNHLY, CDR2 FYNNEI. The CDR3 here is CASLPGQGRYEQYF. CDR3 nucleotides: TGTGCCAGTCTTCCGGGACAGGGTCGCTACGAGCAGTACTTC.

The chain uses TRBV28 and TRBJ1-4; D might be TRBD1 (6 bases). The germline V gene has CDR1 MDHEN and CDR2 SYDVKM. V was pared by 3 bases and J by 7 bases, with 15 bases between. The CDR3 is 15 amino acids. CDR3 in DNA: TGTGCCAGCAGTTTTGGGGGGGCCGAGAGTGAAAAACTGTTTTTT. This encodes CASSFGGAESEKLFF.

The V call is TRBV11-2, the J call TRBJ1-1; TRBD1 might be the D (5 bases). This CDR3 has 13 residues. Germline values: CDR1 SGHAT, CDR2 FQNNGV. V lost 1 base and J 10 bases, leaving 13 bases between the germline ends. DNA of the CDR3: TGTGCCAGCAGCTTAGGGGAACGGGGGTTAGCTTTCTTT. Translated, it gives CASSLGERGLAFF.

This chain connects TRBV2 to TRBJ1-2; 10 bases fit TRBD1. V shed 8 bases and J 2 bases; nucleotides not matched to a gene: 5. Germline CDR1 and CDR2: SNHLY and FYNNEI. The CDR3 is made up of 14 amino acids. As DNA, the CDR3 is TGTGCCAGCTCGAGGGGACAGGGGAACTATGGCTACACCTTC. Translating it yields CASSRGQGNYGYTF. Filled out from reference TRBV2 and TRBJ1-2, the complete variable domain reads EPEVTQTPSHQVTQMGQEVILRCVPISNHLYFYWYRQILGQKVEFLVSFYNNEISEKSEIFDDQFSVERPDGSNFTLKIRSTKLEDSAMYFCASSRGQGNYGYTFGSGTRLTVV.

CDR3 nucleotide sequence: TGCGCCAGCAGCTTGGGGACAGGGTGGAACTATGGCTACACCTTC. Translating it yields CASSLGTGWNYGYTF. The V call is TRBV5-1, the J call TRBJ1-2, with 8 bases fitting TRBD1. Germline V gene data show CDR1 as SGHRS and CDR2 as YFSETQ. This CDR3 spans 15 amino acids. V gave up 0 bases and J gave up 2 bases; unmatched junction bases: 3.

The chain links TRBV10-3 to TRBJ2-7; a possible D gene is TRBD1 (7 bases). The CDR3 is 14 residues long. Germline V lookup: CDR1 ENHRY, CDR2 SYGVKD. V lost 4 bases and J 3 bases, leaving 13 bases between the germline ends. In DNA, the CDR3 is TGTGCCATCAGTGCTTCAGGGGGACTCTACGAGCAGTACTTC. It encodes CAISASGGLYEQYF.